These 29 T cell receptor beta chains originate from one sample sequenced in a study of cytomegalovirus exposure and HLA in healthy donors. Primers: 60 Vbeta forward and 13 Jbeta reverse. Measured with immunoSEQ multiplex PCR; TCRdb has only the in-frame clones, and not every one. Found here are over 100,000 clones, approximately 69% of them singletons; the top ten hold around 6.6%. The source material was PBMCs. Receptors originate from a middle-aged man in good health and CMV-seropositive.

This chain connects TRBV9 to TRBJ2-1; possibly TRBD2 for D (6 bases). Germline V gene lookup returns CDR1 SGDLS and CDR2 YYNGEE. The CDR3 sequence is 14 residues long. The germline V and J ends were trimmed by 6 bases and 5 bases, with 15 bases remaining between them. CDR3 nucleotides: TGTGCCAGCACCCCCCGACTAGAGAACAATGAGCAGTTCTTC. Its translation is CASTPRLENNEQFF.

This rearrangement joins TRBV5-1 to TRBJ2-3; 8 bases map to TRBD2. The CDR3 consists of 16 residues. With 3 bases clipped from V and 0 bases from J, the junction kept 6 bases outside the gene matches. The germline V gene encodes CDR1 SGHRS and CDR2 YFSETQ. The CDR3 spells CASSSEAGDSTDTQYF. Written as DNA, the CDR3 is TGCGCCAGCAGCTCAGAAGCGGGAGACAGCACAGATACGCAGTATTTT.

The chain joins TRBV2 to TRBJ2-5; 10 bases are shared with TRBD2. The assigned J gene may be wrong: the sequence end matches TRBJ2-7 better. CDR1 is SNHLY, CDR2 FYNNEI, per germline. The CDR3 spans 15 residues. CDR3 coding DNA: TGTGCCAGCAGTGAAGGTCTAGCGGGAGAATACGAGCAGTACTTC. Its translation: CASSEGLAGEYEQYF.

V gene TRBV2 combines with J gene TRBJ2-7; the D is unclear. The germline V and J ends were trimmed by 8 bases and 3 bases, with 11 bases remaining between them. The germline V gene encodes CDR1 SNHLY and CDR2 FYNNEI. The CDR3 consists of 12 residues. This chain's CDR3 is CASSTADYEQYF. In DNA form, the CDR3 reads TGTGCCAGCTCCACAGCCGACTACGAGCAGTACTTC.

The V gene is TRBV5-4, the J gene TRBJ2-7; possibly TRBD1 for D (7 bases). The CDR3 extends over 14 amino acids. Germline lookup yields CDR1 SGHNT and CDR2 YYREEE (reference sequence). Trimming took off 1 base at V and 3 bases at J, with 11 bases between the two ends. The CDR3 DNA reads TGTGCCAGCAGCTTGAGCAGGGGGGTCTACGAGCAGTACTTC. Protein: CASSLSRGVYEQYF.

This chain connects TRBV10-3 to TRBJ1-2, with TRBD1 matching over 10 bases. V trimming: 6 bases; J trimming: 3 bases; junction bases outside the gene matches: 4. This CDR3 spans 14 amino acids. The germline V gene encodes CDR1 ENHRY and CDR2 SYGVKD. Here the CDR3 reads CAIRGTGDYYGYTF. DNA of the CDR3: TGTGCCATCAGGGGGACAGGGGACTACTATGGCTACACCTTC.

This clone has only a few counts. The CDR3 coding sequence is TGTGCCAGCAGTCTCCGCGGCTACTCTGGAAACACCATATATTTT. Protein: CASSLRGYSGNTIYF. The chain combines TRBV6-5 with TRBJ1-3; D is unresolved. Trimming removed 5 bases at V and 0 bases at J, with 11 bases between. This CDR3 is 15 amino acids long. Germline CDR1 reads MNHEY; CDR2 reads SVGAGI.

Written as DNA, the CDR3 is TGTGCCAGCAGTGTAGCAGTCAATGAGCAGTTCTTC. It is translated as CASSVAVNEQFF. The chain carries TRBV25-1 and TRBJ2-1, with D unresolved. Trimming stripped 4 bases from V and 6 bases from J, with 7 bases between. Looked up from germline, CDR1 is MGHDK and CDR2 is SYGVNS. CDR3 length: 12 amino acids.

The chain combines TRBV28 with TRBJ2-3; 12 nucleotides line up with TRBD2. The CDR3 loop spans 21 amino acids. Trimming at V came to 3 bases and at J to 3 bases, leaving 19 bases not matched to a gene. Germline V gene lookup returns CDR1 MDHEN and CDR2 SYDVKM. The CDR3: CASSFEFASGRAQLGTDTQYF. The DNA for the CDR3 is TGTGCCAGCAGTTTTGAGTTCGCTAGCGGGAGGGCCCAATTGGGAACAGATACGCAGTATTTT.

The V gene is TRBV7-8, the J gene TRBJ2-1; 7 positions agree with TRBD2. There are 15 residues in the CDR3. The germline gives CDR1 SGHVS, CDR2 FQNEAQ. The ends lost 3 bases at V and 2 bases at J; junction bases unmatched: 4. CDR3: CASSFTSATYNEQFF. The DNA of the CDR3 is TGTGCCAGCAGCTTTACTAGCGCCACCTACAATGAGCAGTTCTTC.

V is TRBV6-1 and J is TRBJ2-2, with 8 bases lining up with TRBD1. This CDR3 comprises 14 residues. V was pared by 5 bases and J by 3 bases, with 2 bases of the junction left unmatched. CDR1 is MNHNS and CDR2 is SASEGT in the germline V gene. This chain's CDR3 is CASSQDRDTGELFF. CDR3 bases: TGTGCCAGCAGTCAGGACAGGGACACCGGGGAGCTGTTTTTT.

The chain uses TRBV28 and TRBJ2-7, with D uncertain. This CDR3 spans 12 amino acids. The V and J ends lost 4 bases and 2 bases respectively, with 6 bases between them. Germline V gives CDR1 MDHEN, CDR2 SYDVKM. CDR3 residues: CASSYQTYEQYF. For the CDR3, the DNA is TGTGCCAGCAGTTACCAGACCTACGAGCAGTACTTC.

The chain links TRBV28 to TRBJ2-2; the D gene is possibly TRBD1 (5 bases). Germline V gene lookup returns CDR1 MDHEN and CDR2 SYDVKM. CDR3 length: 13 amino acids. V was trimmed by 7 bases and J by 4 bases, leaving 10 bases between them. The CDR3 bases are TGTGCCAGCATTGCAGGGTCCACCGGGGAGCTGTTTTTT. Residues: CASIAGSTGELFF.

CDR3 sequence: CASSLGGGNTGELFF. CDR3 DNA: TGTGCCAGCAGCTTGGGAGGGGGGAACACCGGGGAGCTGTTTTTT. The J gene is TRBJ2-2, the V gene TRBV5-6; perhaps TRBD1 as D (6 bases). The germline V and J ends were trimmed by 0 bases and 1 base, with 7 bases remaining between them. This CDR3 comprises 15 residues. Germline lookup yields CDR1 SGHDT and CDR2 YYEEEE.

The CDR3 sequence: CASRSPGSHKETQYF. The CDR3 region has the DNA TGCGCCAGCAGGTCGCCCGGGAGCCATAAAGAGACCCAGTACTTC. The chain recombines TRBV10-1 with TRBJ2-5; D might be TRBD2 (6 bases). Germline-derived CDR1 and CDR2 are WNHNN and SYGVQD (reference sequence). V lost 6 bases, J lost 3 bases, and 17 bases lay in between. This CDR3 is built from 15 residues.

The genes are TRBV19 and TRBJ2-7; 8 nucleotides line up with TRBD1. The CDR3 is 14 residues long. Germline V CDR1 and CDR2: LNHDA, SQIVND (reference sequence). J lost 4 bases, V lost 5 bases, and 7 bases had no gene match. This chain's CDR3 is CASSVRQGRYEQYF. The CDR3 DNA follows: TGTGCCAGTAGTGTACGACAGGGGAGATACGAGCAGTACTTC.

The rearrangement joins TRBV14 to TRBJ1-5, with a tentative D call TRBD1 (6 bases). Germline-derived CDR1 and CDR2 are SGHDN and FVKESK. The CDR3 runs 14 residues. Trimming cost V 4 bases and J 9 bases, with 16 bases left between them. CDR3 loop: CASSRTGTKWPQHF. The CDR3 nucleotides read TGTGCCAGCAGCCGGACCGGGACAAAGTGGCCCCAGCATTTT.

This rearrangement joins TRBV9 to TRBJ2-1, with 11 bases lining up with TRBD2. V dropped 3 bases and J dropped 7; count of bases not matched to a gene: 6. CDR3 length: 15 residues. Germline lookup yields CDR1 SGDLS and CDR2 YYNGEE. The CDR3 nucleotides read TGTGCCAGCAGCGCTCCCGGGACTAGCGGAAATGAGCAGTTCTTC. This translates into CASSAPGTSGNEQFF.

The V call is TRBV7-9, the J call TRBJ1-1; TRBD1 matches at 9 bases. Germline V CDR1 and CDR2: SEHNR, FQNEAQ (reference sequence). V lost 0 bases, J lost 4 bases, and 3 bases stayed unmatched. The CDR3 extends over 15 amino acids. As DNA, the CDR3 is TGTGCCAGCAGCTTAGCGGGACAGGGCCCCACTGAAGCTTTCTTT. Its protein product is CASSLAGQGPTEAFF.

In nucleotides, the CDR3 is TGTGCCAGCAGCGCGTGGAACGGGGAGACCCAGTACTTC. It encodes CASSAWNGETQYF. The chain links TRBV7-9 to TRBJ2-5; D uncertain. The CDR3 sequence is 13 residues long. Germline V CDR1 and CDR2: SEHNR, FQNEAQ (reference sequence). The ends were cut back, 5 bases at V and 5 bases at J, with 12 bases in the middle.

J is TRBJ1-1 and V is TRBV10-3; tentatively, D is TRBD1 (5 bases). The V gene's germline CDR1 is ENHRY and CDR2 SYGVKD. The CDR3 is made up of 12 amino acids. The V end lost 10 bases, the J end lost 6 bases, and 15 bases lay between the germline ends. The CDR3 protein is CATGLDLAEAFF. The CDR3 DNA reads as TGTGCCACAGGGCTGGATTTAGCTGAAGCTTTCTTT.

The rearrangement joins TRBV19 to TRBJ1-2; the D gene is possibly TRBD1 (6 bases). Deletions cut 5 bases from V and 8 bases from J, with 12 bases between. Germline V gene lookup returns CDR1 LNHDA and CDR2 SQIVND (reference sequence). The CDR3 length is 12 residues. CDR3: CASSFGGLGYTF. In DNA form, the CDR3 reads TGTGCCAGTAGTTTCGGGGGGCTCGGCTACACCTTC.

V and J are TRBV6-5 and TRBJ1-3; no definite D call. Trimming cost V 0 bases and J 4 bases, with 10 bases left between them. The CDR3 loop spans 15 amino acids. CDR1 is MNHEY and CDR2 is SVGAGI in the germline V gene. CDR3 loop: CASSYSRGMGNTIYF. The CDR3 nucleotides are TGTGCCAGCAGTTACTCCAGAGGGATGGGAAACACCATATATTTT.

This clone was counted a single time. The chain is built from TRBV28 and TRBJ1-1; D is unresolved. The CDR3 has 11 residues. Germline V gives CDR1 MDHEN, CDR2 SYDVKM. Trimming took off 5 bases at V and 3 bases at J, with 4 bases between the two ends. CDR3 DNA: TGTGCCAGCAGTCGGGACACTGAAGCTTTCTTT. Its translation is CASSRDTEAFF.

V is TRBV28 and J is TRBJ2-1, with D possibly TRBD2 on 6 matching bases. Germline V gives CDR1 MDHEN, CDR2 SYDVKM. The CDR3 is 13 amino acids. V was shortened by 4 bases and J by 7 bases, with 11 bases between the two germline ends. Here the CDR3 reads CASSSWDLNEQFF. In DNA form, the CDR3 reads TGTGCCAGCAGTTCATGGGACTTGAATGAGCAGTTCTTC.

This clone appeared a few times. The chain links TRBV2 to TRBJ2-5; 9 nucleotides match TRBD1. TRBJ2-7 explains the end of the DNA better; the J call may be wrong. The CDR3 contains 17 residues. In germline, CDR1 is SNHLY, CDR2 FYNNEI. The CDR3 loop is CARKDTKDRGVSYEQYF. The CDR3 nucleotides read TGTGCCAGAAAAGACACAAAGGACAGGGGAGTCTCCTACGAGCAGTACTTC.

This clone was seen a handful of times. This chain joins TRBV7-9 and TRBJ1-5; the match to TRBD1 covers 7 bases. The CDR3 runs to 14 residues. V trimming: 5 bases; J trimming: 5 bases; junction bases outside the gene matches: 6. The germline gives CDR1 SEHNR, CDR2 FQNEAQ (reference sequence). The CDR3 sequence is CASSTTGTHQPQHF. CDR3 in DNA: TGTGCCAGCAGCACGACAGGGACCCATCAGCCCCAGCATTTT.

The gene calls are TRBV6-1 and TRBJ2-1; 8 nucleotides line up with TRBD2. The CDR3 loop spans 14 amino acids. J was trimmed by 8 bases and V by 5 bases; bases with no gene match: 8. Germline CDR1 is MNHNS and CDR2 is SASEGT. The CDR3 region is CASSLDRTSHEQFF. CDR3 bases: TGTGCCAGCAGTCTAGATCGGACTAGCCATGAGCAGTTCTTC.

Only a few counts were recorded for this clone. CDR3 in amino acids: CASSSRQDSYNEQFF. The CDR3 DNA is TGTGCCAGCAGCTCACGACAGGACTCCTACAATGAGCAGTTCTTC. This rearrangement joins TRBV11-3 to TRBJ2-1; TRBD1 might be the D (6 bases). The CDR3 is 15 amino acids. V lost 4 bases, J lost 0 bases, and 10 bases lay in between. Germline CDR1 and CDR2: SGHNT and YENEEA.